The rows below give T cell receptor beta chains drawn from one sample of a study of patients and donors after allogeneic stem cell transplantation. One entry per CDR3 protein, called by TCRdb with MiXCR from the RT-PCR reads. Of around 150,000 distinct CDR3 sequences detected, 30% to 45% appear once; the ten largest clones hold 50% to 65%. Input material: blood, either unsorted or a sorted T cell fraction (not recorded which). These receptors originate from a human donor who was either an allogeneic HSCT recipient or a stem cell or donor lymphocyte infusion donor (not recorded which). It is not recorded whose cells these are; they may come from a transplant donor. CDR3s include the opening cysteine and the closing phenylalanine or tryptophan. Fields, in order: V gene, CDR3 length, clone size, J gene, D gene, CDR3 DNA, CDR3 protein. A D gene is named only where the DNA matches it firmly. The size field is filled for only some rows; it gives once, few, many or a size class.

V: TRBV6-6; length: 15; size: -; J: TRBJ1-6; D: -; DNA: TGTGCCAGCAGCGCCTCGGCGGGGGTAAATTCACCCCTCCACTTT; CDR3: CASSASAGVNSPLHF
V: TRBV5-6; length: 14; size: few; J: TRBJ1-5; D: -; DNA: TGTGCCAGCAGCTTGACGCCGCAGAATCAGCCCCAGCATTTT; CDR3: CASSLTPQNQPQHF
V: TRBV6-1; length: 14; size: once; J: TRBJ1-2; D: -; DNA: TGTGCCAGCAGTGAAGCATTGGGGCACTATGGCTACACCTTC; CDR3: CASSEALGHYGYTF
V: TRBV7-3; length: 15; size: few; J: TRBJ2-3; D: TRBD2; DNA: TGTGCCAGCAGCTTAACAGCGGGGGGCACAGATACGCAGTATTTT; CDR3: CASSLTAGGTDTQYF
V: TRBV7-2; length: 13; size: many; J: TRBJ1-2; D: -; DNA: TGTGCCAGCAGCTTAGGGGGGGTATATGGCTACACCTTC; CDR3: CASSLGGVYGYTF
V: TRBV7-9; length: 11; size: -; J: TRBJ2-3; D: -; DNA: TGTGCCAGCAGCTTCGTAGATACGCAGTATTTT; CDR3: CASSFVDTQYF
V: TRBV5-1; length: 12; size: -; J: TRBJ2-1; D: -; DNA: TGCGCCAGCAGCTTGGTCTACAATGAGCAGTTCTTC; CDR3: CASSLVYNEQFF
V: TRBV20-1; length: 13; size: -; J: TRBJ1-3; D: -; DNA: TGCAGTGCTGCCCGGCTACTTGGAAACACCATATATTTT; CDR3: CSAARLLGNTIYF
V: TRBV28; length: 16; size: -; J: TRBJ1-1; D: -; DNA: TGTGCCAGCAGTACTTCCTCCGCCGGGACGAGAAGCAGAGCTTTCTTT; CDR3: CASSTSSAGTRSRAFF
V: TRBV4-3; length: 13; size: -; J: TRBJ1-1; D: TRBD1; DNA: TGCGCCAGCAGCCAAGATAGGGGGCCCGGGGCTTTCTTT; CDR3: CASSQDRGPGAFF
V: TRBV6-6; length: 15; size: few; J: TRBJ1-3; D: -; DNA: TGTGCCAGCAGTCCCTTATCCGCGGACGGAAACACCATATATTTT; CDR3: CASSPLSADGNTIYF
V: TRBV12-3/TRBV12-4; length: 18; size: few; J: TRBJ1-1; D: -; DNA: TGTGCCAGCAGTTTACGTTTGGAGGTGTGGGGCCGAGGCACTGAAGCTTTCTTT; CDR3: CASSLRLEVWGRGTEAFF
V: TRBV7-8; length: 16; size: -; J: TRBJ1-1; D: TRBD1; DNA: TGTGCCAGCAGCTTACCGATTAGGGGGCAGGGGACTGAAGCTTTCTTT; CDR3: CASSLPIRGQGTEAFF
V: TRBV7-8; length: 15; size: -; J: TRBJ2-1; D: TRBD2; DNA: TGTGCCAGCAGCTTACGCGCGGGGGACTACAATGAGCAGTTCTTC; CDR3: CASSLRAGDYNEQFF
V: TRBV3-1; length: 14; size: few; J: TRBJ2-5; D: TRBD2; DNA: TGTGCCAGCAGCCAATTAACAGCGGGGGAGACCCAGTACTTC; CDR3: CASSQLTAGETQYF
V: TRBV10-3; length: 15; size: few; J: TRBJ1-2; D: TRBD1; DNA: TGTGCCATCAGTGGGTTCGACAGGGGCGGCGATGGCTACACCTTC; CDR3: CAISGFDRGGDGYTF
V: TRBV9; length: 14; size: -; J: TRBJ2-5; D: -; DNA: TGTGCCAGCAGCGTAGAAGGACACGGGGTGACCCAGTACTTC; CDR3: CASSVEGHGVTQYF
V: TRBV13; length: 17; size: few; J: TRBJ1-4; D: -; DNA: TGTGCCAGCAGCTTAGGCCTAGGGGAGCCGGCTAATGAAAAACTGTTTTTT; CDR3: CASSLGLGEPANEKLFF
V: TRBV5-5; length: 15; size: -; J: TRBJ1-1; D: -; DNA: TGTGCCAGCAGCTTGGAATCGGGGGCCAGGAGTGGGGCTTTCTTT; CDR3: CASSLESGARSGAFF
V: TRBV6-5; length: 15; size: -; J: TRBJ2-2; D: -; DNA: TGTGCCAGCAGTTACTCGAACCTAGCCGCCGGGGAGCTGTTTTTT; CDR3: CASSYSNLAAGELFF